The rows below give T cell receptor beta chains drawn from one sample of a study of post-analysis software for immune sequencing data. TCRdb used MiXCR to reprocess the PCR reads, holding one entry per CDR3 protein. The repertoire has 650,000 to 850,000 distinct CDR3 sequences, under 60% of them found once; the top ten carry roughly 5%. Input material: blood. Every receptor here comes from a girl aged 5-17 years with multiple sclerosis. Each CDR3 is given with its conserved first and last residue. D genes are given only for firm matches. Size tells how often a clone was seen (once, few, many) or the class of an expanded clone, and some rows leave it out.

V gene	J gene	clone size	D gene	CDR3 protein	CDR3 DNA
TRBV20-1	TRBJ2-5	-	TRBD2	CSARPGLAGVETQYF	TGCAGTGCTCGCCCGGGACTAGCGGGAGTGGAGACCCAGTACTTC
TRBV20-1	TRBJ1-1	-	TRBD1	CSASRTGSRSEAFF	TGCAGTGCTAGTCGGACAGGGAGTAGATCTGAAGCTTTCTTT
TRBV10-3	TRBJ2-1	-	-	CAISESNGAHLYNEQFF	TGTGCCATCAGTGAGTCTAACGGGGCCCATCTCTACAATGAGCAGTTCTTC
TRBV12-3/TRBV12-4	TRBJ2-7	-	TRBD1	CASSLLGGQNYEQYF	TGTGCCAGCAGTTTACTAGGGGGACAGAACTACGAGCAGTACTTC
TRBV20-1	TRBJ2-1	-	TRBD1	CSARGQSLYNEQFF	TGCAGTGCCCGGGGACAGAGCTTGTACAATGAGCAGTTCTTC
TRBV7-9	TRBJ2-1	-	TRBD2	CASSLEQGLAAYNEQFF	TGTGCCAGCAGCTTAGAACAAGGCCTAGCGGCCTACAATGAGCAGTTCTTC
TRBV5-1	TRBJ2-7	-	-	CASSREPEYEQYF	TGCGCCAGCAGCAGGGAACCCGAGTACGAGCAGTACTTC
TRBV28	TRBJ1-1	once	TRBD1	CASRLDRANTEAFF	TGTGCCAGCAGACTAGACAGGGCTAACACTGAAGCTTTCTTT
TRBV5-1	TRBJ1-2	-	TRBD1	CASSWTGVGVDGYTF	TGCGCCAGCAGCTGGACAGGGGTCGGCGTGGATGGCTACACCTTC
TRBV12-5	TRBJ1-2	few	-	CASGFAPGPSYGYTF	TGTGCTAGTGGTTTTGCCCCGGGACCGAGCTATGGCTACACCTTC
TRBV6-5	TRBJ2-7	-	TRBD2	CASSLSSGLAGGSSYEQYF	TGTGCCAGCAGTTTGTCTTCGGGACTAGCGGGAGGGAGCTCCTACGAGCAGTACTTC
TRBV20-1	TRBJ2-7	few	TRBD2	CSAIIAGEKGLYEQYF	TGCAGTGCTATTATAGCGGGAGAAAAGGGGCTCTACGAGCAGTACTTC